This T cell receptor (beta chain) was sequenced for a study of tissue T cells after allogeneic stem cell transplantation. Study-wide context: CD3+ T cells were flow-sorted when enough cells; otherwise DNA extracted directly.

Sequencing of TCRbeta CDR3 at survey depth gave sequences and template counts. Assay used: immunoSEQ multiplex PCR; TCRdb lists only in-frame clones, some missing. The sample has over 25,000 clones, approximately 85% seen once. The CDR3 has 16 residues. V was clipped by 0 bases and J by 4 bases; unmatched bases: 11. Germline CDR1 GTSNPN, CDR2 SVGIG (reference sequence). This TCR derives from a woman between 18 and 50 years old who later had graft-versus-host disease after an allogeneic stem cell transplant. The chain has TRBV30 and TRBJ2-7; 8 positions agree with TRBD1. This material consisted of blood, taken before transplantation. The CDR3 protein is CAWSVQRTGNRYEQYF. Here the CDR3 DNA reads TGTGCCTGGAGTGTACAGAGGACAGGGAACAGGTACGAGCAGTACTTC.